The 9 T cell receptor beta chains below come from one sample, sequenced in a study of CD8 T cells in Susac syndrome. RNA was extracted with the RNeasy kit, and a quantity of roughly 0.45 to 1 ug was reverse transcribed using random hexamers. TCRdb re-called the immunoSEQ multiplex PCR reads through MiXCR, storing one row per CDR3 protein. The profile covers some 180,000 distinct CDR3 sequences, with 85% to 95% appearing a single time and more than 0.08% taken by the ten largest. Sequencing was performed on CD4+ T cells from PBMCs. These receptors originate from a human donor with Susac syndrome.

CDR3 coding DNA: TGTGCCAGCAGCCAAGGCGGAAATTGGCCCATTATCACAGATACGCAGTATTTT. Protein: CASSQGGNWPIITDTQYF. V and J are TRBV14 and TRBJ2-3, with unresolved D. Trimming left V 1 base short and J 2 bases short, with 19 bases between. Germline CDR1 SGHDN, CDR2 FVKESK. This CDR3 is built from 18 residues.

The chain uses TRBV20-1 and TRBJ2-5; no clear D. Per the germline V gene, CDR1 is DFQATT and CDR2 is SNEGSKA (reference sequence). The CDR3 covers 12 residues. V was clipped by 0 bases and J by 12 bases, with 14 bases between them. The CDR3 region is CSARDDDGRKYF. The CDR3 coding sequence is TGCAGTGCTAGAGATGATGATGGGCGAAAGTACTTC.

This chain links TRBV12-3 or TRBV12-4 with TRBJ2-4, with 7 nucleotides matching TRBD1. The CDR3 contains 18 residues. The J segment lost 0 bases and the V segment lost 2 bases, leaving 10 bases of the junction unmatched. The CDR3, as DNA: TGTGCCAGCAGTTTACGGCTTTGGGGACAGAGAGCCAAAAACATTCAGTACTTC. Its protein is CASSLRLWGQRAKNIQYF.

This chain links TRBV20-1 with TRBJ2-1; 11 nucleotides align to TRBD2. V trimming: 6 bases; J trimming: 8 bases; junction bases outside the gene matches: 9. The CDR3 sequence is 14 residues long. CDR1 and CDR2 from the germline V gene are DFQATT and SNEGSKA (reference sequence). CDR3 sequence (DNA): TGCAGTGCCAATAGCGGGGGGGCCAGGGATGAGCAGTTCTTC. It encodes CSANSGGARDEQFF.

This sequence joins TRBV6-4 and TRBJ2-7; D might be TRBD1 (6 bases). The germline V and J ends were trimmed by 2 bases and 5 bases, with 19 bases remaining between them. The CDR3 length is 16 residues. Germline V CDR1 and CDR2: MRHNA, SNTAGT. The CDR3 DNA is TGTGCCAGCAGTGACCGGAGAGGGGGTTGTCCCAACGAGCAGTACTTC. This gives the protein CASSDRRGGCPNEQYF.

The chain has TRBV7-9 and TRBJ1-1, with 7 bases lining up with TRBD1. The CDR3 length is 14 residues. Germline CDR1 is SEHNR and CDR2 is FQNEAQ (reference sequence). J gave up 3 bases and V 2 bases, and 3 bases lay outside the gene matches. CDR3 loop: CASSLMDRYTEAFF. The CDR3 coding sequence is TGTGCCAGCAGCTTAATGGACAGGTACACTGAAGCTTTCTTT.

This chain uses TRBV20-1 with TRBJ2-7; 14 bases map to TRBD2. The CDR3 sequence is 16 residues long. After removal of 6 bases from V and 1 base from J, the junction contained 8 bases not matched to a gene. Germline V gene lookup returns CDR1 DFQATT and CDR2 SNEGSKA (reference sequence). The CDR3 bases are TGCAGTGCACCGCGACTAGCGGGAGGGCCGTCCTACGAGCAGTACTTC. It translates to CSAPRLAGGPSYEQYF.

The V and J genes are TRBV28 and TRBJ2-7; D is unresolved. The germline V and J ends were trimmed by 3 bases and 2 bases, with 8 bases remaining between them. There are 13 residues in the CDR3. The germline V gene encodes CDR1 MDHEN and CDR2 SYDVKM. As DNA, the CDR3 is TGTGCCAGCAGTTTGGGCAGCACCTACGAGCAGTACTTC. Translation: CASSLGSTYEQYF.

This chain connects TRBV20-1 to TRBJ2-1, with 11 nucleotides matching TRBD2. Trimming removed 3 bases from V and 3 bases from J; junction bases left unmatched: 7. The CDR3 runs to 16 residues. CDR1 DFQATT and CDR2 SNEGSKA come from the germline V gene (reference sequence). CDR3 DNA: TGCAGTGCTAGTGATGCGGGGACTAGCGGCTACAATGAGCAGTTCTTC. Residues: CSASDAGTSGYNEQFF.